Detailed here is one TCR beta chain. Its antigen is still unknown. Nothing much larger sits one base from this clone, and base qualities are not available. The donors were healthy, HIV-negative adults who had no recently reported acute infections or vaccinations. Every donor was a Caucasian adult living in Nashville, Tennessee, USA. CD8 memory samples were composed of magnetically selected CD45RO+ cells combined with CCR7-negative CD45RA+ effector memory (TemRA) cells. Blood was collected by leukapheresis, and PBMCs were isolated by Ficoll-Histopaque density gradient centrifugation and then cryopreserved in liquid nitrogen vapor phase. Purity and quantity of every magnetically sorted T cell population were checked by analytical flow cytometry. Genomic DNA was isolated from each sorted fraction and quantified by UV absorbance on a Nanodrop 2000c. Its CDR3 holds 15 amino acids, cysteine through phenylalanine. This entry keeps only the CDR3 DNA: 45 bases, framed from base 1. Trimming accounts for 4 bases at V and 2 bases at J, while the number of junction bases matched to no gene is 8. Taken from the germline V gene (reference sequence), the CDR1 and CDR2 loops are SEHNR and FQNEAQ.

Using the deep immunoSEQ assay, multiplex PCR amplified TCR CDR3 regions from genomic DNA. Genomic DNA extracted from each cell subset was distributed evenly over all wells of several immunoSEQ 96-well plates, and each plate served as one replicate. For sorted subsets, each replicate PCR was loaded with 200 ng genomic DNA, equivalent to roughly 30,000 T cell genomes. The purified libraries were quantified using a Qubit 3.0 fluorometer, sized with a Bioanalyzer 2100, and then quantified again using the KAPA Library Quantification kit. Every immunoSEQ 96-well plate was sequenced on a dedicated single-read 150-cycle Illumina NextSeq 550 flow cell. Regarding the original processing steps: The immunoSEQ output contained only junctional sequences without quality scores, so filtering could not match that applied to full-length reads. To assign V/J genes and CDR3, sequences were annotated against IMGT germline references using PyIR, a Python wrapper for IgBLAST v1.9. Any read was removed if the V/J assignment was weak (E-value above 1e-6), the CDR3 was missing, or the read contained stop codons, out-of-frame junctions, or ambiguous translated residues. V3J clonotypes were defined as sequences sharing an identical inferred V gene, J gene, and CDR3 amino acid sequence. Percentage overlap between repertoires was calculated by dividing the number of shared unique clonotypes by the size of the smaller repertoire. Richness of each repertoire was evaluated using RTK rarefaction, the Chao1 estimator, and Recon v2.1 estimates of unobserved clonotypes. For all TCRbeta clonotypes obtained by the gDNA method from a few donors, generation probabilities were computed with OLGA. TCRdb re-hosts the immuneACCESS table, in-frame sequences only. Its copies lack some clones; in the studies checked, an unresolved V gene accounts for under half of them, and the cause for the rest is not known. Clone size and the V and J calls come from that table; the DNA yielded D and trimming. Counted in this sample were around 690,000 clones; 90% of them appeared once. Jointly, the top ten make up about 33% of the sample.

The sample originates from a study of shared clonotypes between healthy human individuals (dated by TCRdb to the early 2020s). Turning to the overall study: A few men and two women, aged 18 to 49 years, made up the cohort. For each donor, CD4 naive and CD4 memory were each run on three plates, CD8 naive on two plates, and CD8 memory on one plate. To estimate repertoire size and how much clonotypes are shared between individuals, the study performed deep sequencing of blood TCR repertoires from 4 to 6 healthy adults. To increase sequencing depth and limit assay-specific biases, different laboratories used diverse techniques to prepare libraries and sequence TCR repertoires. Between about 0.8 and 8.9 billion PBMCs per donor were obtained by leukapheresis.

Overall study outcomes, separate from this receptor: Because the study included a small number of donors, the genetic and exposure-history diversity represented was limited. Sampling was restricted to blood, and TCR repertoires in tissues likely differ from the TCR repertoires found in blood. Rarefaction of sorted-subset datasets indicated incomplete sequencing despite the large sequencing depth. Sharing across a handful of donors was observed for about 5% of naive CD4, under 4% of naive CD8, around 2.5% of memory CD4, and approximately 0.41% of memory CD8 clonotypes. Naive subsets generally had larger estimated clonotype richness than memory subsets did. Pairwise subsampling led to the expectation that sequencing depth would affect the degree of clonotype sharing among donors. Compared with non-shared clonotypes, clonotypes shared by all four sorted-subset donors had higher generation probabilities.

The sequencing sample was made of memory CD8+ T cells from PBMCs. The cell subset or site label, read with the paper, signifies: CD45RO+ cells pooled with CCR7-negative TemRA cells. The clonotype originates from a man aged 18 to 30 in good health. Some clones in this sample may be carry-over from other donors' samples. The sequence joins TRBV7-9 to TRBJ2-7, with 7 bases in between that match TRBD1. Read as DNA, the sequence is TGTGCCAGCAGCTCCCTTGTCGACAGGGCCTACGAGCAGTACTTC. Its product reads: CASSSLVDRAYEQYF. This CDR3, with the reference TRBV7-9 and TRBJ2-7 proteins standing in past its ends, gives the full variable domain DTGVSQNPRHKITKRGQNVTFRCDPISEHNRLYWYRQTLGQGPEFLTYFQNEAQLEKSRLLSDRFSAERPKGSFSTLEIQRTEQGDSAMYLCASSSLVDRAYEQYFGPGTRLTVT.